The clone carrying this T cell receptor beta chain occurred a few times. This sample is part of a study of shared clonotypes between healthy human individuals. V shed 5 bases and J shed 1 base, with 11 bases lying between them. Looked up from germline, CDR1 is MNHNS and CDR2 is SASEGT. The CDR3 is 14 residues long. Here immunoSEQ multiplex PCR was the method, and the copy in TCRdb shows in-frame clones only, minus some. The sample yields about 480,000 clones, roughly 79% seen once. The sample consisted of PBMCs. The chain carries TRBV6-1 and TRBJ1-1; no definite D call. The source of this sequence is a woman in her thirties or forties in good health. Some clones in this sample may be carry-over from other donors' samples. CDR3 bases: TGTGCCAGCAGTTCCCGGGTTCCGAACACTGAAGCTTTCTTT. Protein sequence: CASSSRVPNTEAFF.